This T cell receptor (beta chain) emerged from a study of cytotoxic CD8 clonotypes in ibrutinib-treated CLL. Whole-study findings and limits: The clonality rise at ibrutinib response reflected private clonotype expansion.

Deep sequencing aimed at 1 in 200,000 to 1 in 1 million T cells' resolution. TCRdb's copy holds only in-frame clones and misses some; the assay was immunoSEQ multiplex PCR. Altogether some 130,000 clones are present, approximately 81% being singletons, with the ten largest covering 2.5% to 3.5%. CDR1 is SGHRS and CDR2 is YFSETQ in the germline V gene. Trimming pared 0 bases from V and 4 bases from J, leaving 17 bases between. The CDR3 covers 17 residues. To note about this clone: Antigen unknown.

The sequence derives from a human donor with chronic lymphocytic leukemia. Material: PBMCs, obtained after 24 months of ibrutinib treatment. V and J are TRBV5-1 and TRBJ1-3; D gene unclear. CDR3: CASSLAAAGAPGNTIYF. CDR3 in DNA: TGCGCCAGCAGCTTGGCGGCGGCCGGAGCCCCGGGAAACACCATATATTTT. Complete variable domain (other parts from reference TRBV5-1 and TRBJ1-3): KAGVTQTPRYLIKTRGQQVTLSCSPISGHRSVSWYQQTPGQGLQFLFEYFSETQRNKGNFPGRFSGRQFSNSRSEMNVSTLELGDSALYLCASSLAAAGAPGNTIYFGEGSWLTVV.